This entry lists 30 T cell receptor beta chains sequenced from one sample in a study of blood T cell repertoires in COVID-19 (dated by TCRdb to 2018 to 2021). The library was generated by the immunoSEQ multiplex PCR assay. TCRdb re-hosts the immuneACCESS table, in-frame sequences only. Its copies lack some clones; in the studies checked, an unresolved V gene accounts for under half of them, and the cause for the rest is not known. The sample records 100,000 or so clones, 70% to 90% of which are singletons. Together, the top ten hold approximately 2.5% of the sample. The material sequenced was PBMCs or T cells enriched from blood (not recorded which). These receptors came from a woman between 45 and 60 years old who had recovered from COVID-19.

This clone was seen a single time. The chain couples TRBV5-6 to TRBJ1-4, with D possibly being TRBD1 (5 bases). This CDR3 contains 16 residues. The V end was cut by 1 base, the J end by 7 bases, with 17 bases between. Looked up from germline, CDR1 is SGHDT and CDR2 is YYEEEE. CDR3 DNA sequence: TGTGCCAGCAGCTTGACCGGGGGGAAGTTAGGTGAAAAACTGTTTTTT. As protein: CASSLTGGKLGEKLFF.

The chain links TRBV6-5 to TRBJ1-5; 8 nucleotides match TRBD1. Germline CDR1 and CDR2: MNHEY and SVGAGI. The CDR3 contains 14 residues. The ends lost 6 bases at V and 5 bases at J; junction bases unmatched: 6. The CDR3 reads CASRGQGAYQPQHF. CDR3 DNA: TGTGCCAGCAGAGGGCAGGGGGCGTATCAGCCCCAGCATTTT.

The V gene is TRBV6-5, the J gene TRBJ1-3, with TRBD1 identical over 7 bases. In germline, CDR1 is MNHEY, CDR2 SVGAGI. Trimming cost V 0 bases and J 4 bases; bases outside gene matches: 6. The CDR3 consists of 16 residues. The CDR3 reads CASSYSTGTDGNTIYF. In DNA, the CDR3 is TGTGCCAGCAGTTACTCGACAGGGACGGACGGAAACACCATATATTTT.

This chain links TRBV18 with TRBJ1-6; 7 bases are shared with TRBD1. CDR3 length: 14 residues. Germline V lookup: CDR1 KGHSH, CDR2 LQKENI. The J segment lost 8 bases and the V segment lost 6 bases, leaving 7 bases of the junction unmatched. The CDR3 protein is CASSQDRVDSPLHF. The CDR3 nucleotides are TGTGCCAGCTCCCAAGACAGGGTTGATTCACCCCTCCACTTT.

There are a few counts of this clone. The rearrangement links TRBV28 to TRBJ2-7; no reliable D call. CDR3 size: 13 residues. Germline CDR1 is MDHEN and CDR2 is SYDVKM. Trimming removed 5 bases from V and 0 bases from J, with 8 bases in between. The CDR3 bases are TGTGCCAGCAGTCTCCAGGACTCCTACGAGCAGTACTTC. This encodes CASSLQDSYEQYF.

This chain connects TRBV19 to TRBJ2-1; D is undetermined. V was clipped by 1 base and J by 7 bases, with 8 bases between them. The CDR3 extends over 13 amino acids. Germline V lookup: CDR1 LNHDA, CDR2 SQIVND (reference sequence). The CDR3 nucleotides are TGTGCCAGTAGTATAGGTCGGGTGAATGAGCAGTTCTTC. Translated: CASSIGRVNEQFF.

This clone was counted a few times. Here the CDR3 reads CASSGELDTEAFF. The CDR3 nucleotides are TGCGCCAGCAGTGGGGAGCTAGACACTGAAGCTTTCTTT. The chain has TRBV10-1 and TRBJ1-1, with unresolved D. The CDR3 consists of 13 residues. Germline V lookup: CDR1 WNHNN, CDR2 SYGVQD (reference sequence). V was cut by 4 bases and J by 3 bases, with 9 bases left in between.

The chain is built from TRBV7-8 and TRBJ1-6; 9 nucleotides agree with TRBD1. CDR3 length equals 16 residues. Germline lookup yields CDR1 SGHVS and CDR2 FQNEAQ. The junction had 9 bases not matched to a gene; V was cut back by 2 bases and J by 10 bases. CDR3 amino acids: CASSLSMGQGGSPLHF. DNA of the CDR3: TGTGCCAGCAGCTTATCCATGGGACAGGGTGGGTCACCCCTCCACTTT.

Notes on this clone: The sample holds other DNA sequences that translate to the same CDR3. V and J are TRBV10-2 and TRBJ2-2; 7 positions agree with TRBD2. Germline V gene sequence: CDR1 WSHSY, CDR2 SAAADI. Trimming cost V 8 bases and J 4 bases; bases outside gene matches: 10. The CDR3 runs 15 residues. CDR3 loop: CASGRTGGITGELFF. CDR3 coding DNA: TGCGCCAGCGGTCGGACGGGGGGTATCACCGGGGAGCTGTTTTTT.

The chain employs TRBV7-2 and TRBJ1-3; D gene unclear. The CDR3 is 18 amino acids. Germline assignment: CDR1 SGHTA and CDR2 FQGNSA. V lost 5 bases, J lost 0 bases, and 20 bases lay in between. The CDR3 coding sequence is TGTGCCAGCAGCCCGACGGGTGGGTTACAATACTCTGGAAACACCATATATTTT. The encoded protein is CASSPTGGLQYSGNTIYF.

The chain couples TRBV24-1 to TRBJ1-2; the D is unclear. Trimming removed 5 bases at V and 4 bases at J, with 7 bases between. The CDR3 is 12 residues long. Germline V gives CDR1 KGHDR, CDR2 SFDVKD. CDR3: CATSAGSYGYTF. The DNA of the CDR3 is TGTGCCACCAGTGCTGGCTCCTATGGCTACACCTTC.

This rearrangement joins TRBV7-2 to TRBJ2-1; perhaps TRBD2 as D (6 bases). Trimming took 1 base from V and 6 from J, leaving 19 bases between them. This CDR3 comprises 17 residues. Per germline, CDR1 SGHTA and CDR2 FQGNSA. The CDR3 sequence is CASSLESRRGGSNEQFF. The CDR3 region has the DNA TGTGCCAGCAGCTTAGAGTCCCGGAGGGGTGGGTCCAATGAGCAGTTCTTC. Full variable domain (remainder filled in from reference TRBV7-2 and TRBJ2-1): GAGVSQSPSNKVTEKGKDVELRCDPISGHTALYWYRQSLGQGLEFLIYFQGNSAPDKSGLPSDRFSAERTGGSVSTLTIQRTQQEDSAVYLCASSLESRRGGSNEQFFGPGTRLTVL.

Only one count was recorded for this clone. The CDR3 nucleotides read TGTGCCAGCAGTTACTCCTCCGAAGAGGCCACTGAAGCTTTCTTT. Translated, it gives CASSYSSEEATEAFF. The V and J genes are TRBV6-5 and TRBJ1-1; D uncertain. The CDR3 spans 15 residues. Germline V CDR1 and CDR2: MNHEY, SVGAGI. V lost 0 bases and J lost 4, with 12 bases in between.

The table lists this clone with a few counts. V usage is TRBV2 and J usage is TRBJ1-6; D perhaps matches TRBD1 (6 bases). The CDR3 has 12 amino acids. Germline V lookup: CDR1 SNHLY, CDR2 FYNNEI. The V and J ends lost 6 bases and 9 bases respectively, with 9 bases between them. CDR3 sequence (DNA): TGTGCCAGCAGGGAACAGGGTTCACCCCTCCACTTT. Residues: CASREQGSPLHF. The whole variable domain, filled in from reference TRBV2 and TRBJ1-6, reads EPEVTQTPSHQVTQMGQEVILRCVPISNHLYFYWYRQILGQKVEFLVSFYNNEISEKSEIFDDQFSVERPDGSNFTLKIRSTKLEDSAMYFCASREQGSPLHFGNGTRLTVT.

The CDR3 is CASSPALADTQYF. The CDR3 DNA reads TGTGCCAGTAGTCCCGCGCTGGCAGATACGCAGTATTTT. The gene calls are TRBV19 and TRBJ2-3, with unresolved D. Deletions cut 5 bases from V and 4 bases from J, with 10 bases between. The germline gives CDR1 LNHDA, CDR2 SQIVND (reference sequence). The CDR3 contains 13 residues.

This rearrangement joins TRBV2 to TRBJ1-2; 8 bases align to TRBD1. Per the germline V gene, CDR1 is SNHLY and CDR2 is FYNNEI. With V trimmed by 4 bases and J by 5 bases, 0 bases remained unmatched. This CDR3 region has 12 residues. CDR3 amino acids: CASSGTGYGYTF. The CDR3 region has the DNA TGTGCCAGCAGTGGGACAGGGTATGGCTACACCTTC.

The chain recombines TRBV7-8 with TRBJ2-7, with 7 bases identical to TRBD1. CDR3 length: 15 residues. J was trimmed by 5 bases and V by 0 bases; bases with no gene match: 7. Germline CDR1 and CDR2: SGHVS and FQNEAQ. Written as DNA, the CDR3 is TGTGCCAGCAGCTTAGCCACGACGACAGGGAACGAGCAGTACTTC. It translates to CASSLATTTGNEQYF.

This clone was seen once. The CDR3 DNA reads TGTGCCAGCAGCCCCGTCGGGGGGTCCGATGAGCAGTTCTTC. Encoded protein: CASSPVGGSDEQFF. The V and J genes are TRBV9 and TRBJ2-1, with 7 bases identical to TRBD2. The CDR3 extends over 14 amino acids. From germline, CDR1 is SGDLS and CDR2 YYNGEE. After removal of 4 bases from V and 8 bases from J, the junction contained 9 bases not matched to a gene.

The chain is built from TRBV6-5 and TRBJ1-1, with TRBD1 as a possible D gene (5 bases). Germline loops: CDR1 MNHEY, CDR2 SVGAGI. V shed 0 bases and J shed 4 bases, with 15 bases lying between them. This CDR3 spans 16 amino acids. CDR3 residues: CASSYSSGGLSTEAFF. The DNA for the CDR3 is TGTGCCAGCAGTTACTCGAGCGGGGGACTGTCCACTGAAGCTTTCTTT.

This chain links TRBV24-1 with TRBJ1-2, with TRBD1 matching 7 bases. CDR3 length: 15 residues. The trim removed 4 bases at V and 0 bases at J, leaving 4 bases unmatched. The germline V gene has CDR1 KGHDR and CDR2 SFDVKD. CDR3 in DNA: TGTGCCACCAGTGAGGCGGGACAGACTAACTATGGCTACACCTTC. Its translation is CATSEAGQTNYGYTF.

The CDR3 loop is CASSQQGASNSYNSPLHF. The CDR3 DNA reads TGTGCCAGTAGTCAACAGGGAGCTAGCAACTCCTATAATTCACCCCTCCACTTT. V gene TRBV19 combines with J gene TRBJ1-6, with TRBD1 as a possible D gene (6 bases). CDR1 and CDR2 from the germline V gene are LNHDA and SQIVND (reference sequence). This CDR3 is 18 amino acids long. V was shortened by 5 bases and J by 0 bases, with 17 bases between the two germline ends.

The chain has TRBV7-9 and TRBJ2-7, with 7 bases that match TRBD2. CDR1 SEHNR and CDR2 FQNEAQ come from the germline V gene (reference sequence). This CDR3 comprises 14 residues. V was pared by 2 bases and J by 6 bases, with 7 bases of the junction left unmatched. Written as DNA, the CDR3 is TGTGCCAGCAGCTTATCAGGGAGGGGCCTCGAGCAGTACTTC. Its translation is CASSLSGRGLEQYF.

V is TRBV19 and J is TRBJ2-5; TRBD1 matches at 9 bases. The V and J ends lost 3 bases and 5 bases, in that order; junction bases with no gene match: 4. Germline values: CDR1 LNHDA, CDR2 SQIVND (reference sequence). There are 14 residues in the CDR3. CDR3 coding DNA: TGTGCCAGTAGTATTACAGGGGGCGGTGAGACCCAGTACTTC. Translation gives CASSITGGGETQYF.

The chain joins TRBV28 to TRBJ2-2, with no clear D. CDR3 length: 12 amino acids. Trimming cost V 8 bases and J 7 bases, with 11 bases left between them. Per germline, CDR1 MDHEN and CDR2 SYDVKM. The CDR3, as DNA: TGTGCCAGCCAACGCAGTAACGGGGAGCTGTTTTTT. Protein sequence: CASQRSNGELFF.

CDR3 nucleotides: TGCGCCAGCAGTGAGGGAGTCCGTACTGGGGCCAACGTCCTGACTTTC. It encodes CASSEGVRTGANVLTF. The rearrangement joins TRBV5-1 to TRBJ2-6; TRBD2 is a possible D gene (5 bases). This CDR3 region has 16 residues. Germline CDR1 and CDR2: SGHRS and YFSETQ. With 5 bases removed from V and 2 bases from J, the gap between germline ends came to 14 bases.

This clone has a single count. Other nucleotide sequences in the sample specify the same CDR3. This chain uses TRBV5-1 with TRBJ1-4; 7 bases fit TRBD1. Germline-derived CDR1 and CDR2 are SGHRS and YFSETQ. Trimming cost V 0 bases and J 4 bases; bases outside gene matches: 0. The CDR3 totals 14 residues. CDR3 nucleotides: TGCGCCAGCAGCTTGGGACAGGGTAATGAAAAACTGTTTTTT. Amino acids: CASSLGQGNEKLFF.

By its share, this clone is medium-sized (0.01 to 0.1%). The chain is built from TRBV19 and TRBJ1-5, with D maybe TRBD1 (6 bases). This CDR3 contains 16 residues. The ends were cut back, 7 bases at V and 4 bases at J, with 20 bases in the middle. Germline V lookup: CDR1 LNHDA, CDR2 SQIVND (reference sequence). CDR3 DNA sequence: TGTGCCAGTACCAGATACGGCGAGGACAGTAATCAGCCCCAGCATTTT. It translates to CASTRYGEDSNQPQHF.

The table lists this clone with a count of one. This chain joins TRBV6-5 and TRBJ2-5, with D possibly TRBD2 on 6 matching bases. CDR1 is MNHEY, CDR2 SVGAGI, per germline. Trimming took off 3 bases at V and 5 bases at J, with 16 bases between the two ends. The CDR3 consists of 15 residues. CDR3 protein: CASSYYGGISETQYF. The DNA for the CDR3 is TGTGCCAGCAGTTATTACGGGGGAATAAGTGAGACCCAGTACTTC.

The gene calls are TRBV5-1 and TRBJ2-5; no clear D gene. This CDR3 has 13 amino acids. V was clipped by 0 bases and J by 5 bases, with 8 bases between them. CDR1 and CDR2 from the germline V gene are SGHRS and YFSETQ. CDR3 protein: CASSLDRTETQYF. The CDR3 DNA reads TGCGCCAGCAGCTTGGATAGAACGGAGACCCAGTACTTC. The complete variable domain, with remaining parts taken from reference TRBV5-1 and TRBJ2-5, reads KAGVTQTPRYLIKTRGQQVTLSCSPISGHRSVSWYQQTPGQGLQFLFEYFSETQRNKGNFPGRFSGRQFSNSRSEMNVSTLELGDSALYLCASSLDRTETQYFGPGTRLLVL.

This rearrangement joins TRBV27 to TRBJ2-1, with a tentative D call TRBD2 (6 bases). Germline assignment: CDR1 MNHEY and CDR2 SMNVEV (reference sequence). CDR3 length: 14 residues. The germline V and J ends were trimmed by 6 bases and 4 bases, with 13 bases remaining between them. This CDR3 is CASRREPLYNEQFF. CDR3 DNA: TGTGCCAGCAGGCGGGAACCACTTTACAATGAGCAGTTCTTC.